The rows below give T cell receptor beta chains drawn from one sample of a study of CD8+ T cells in alopecia areata. Libraries were prepared by immunoSEQ multiplex PCR; TCRdb keeps only in-frame clonotypes and omits some of them. The sample has more than 95,000 clones; more than 30% are singletons. Sequences were obtained from CD4+ T cells sorted from blood. The receptors were gathered from a human donor with alopecia areata. The CDR3 runs from the conserved cysteine through the conserved F or W.

V	J	CDR3
TRBV29-1	TRBJ2-1	CSAPPGGTYNEQFF
TRBV5-1	TRBJ2-6	CASSLGVASGANVLTF
TRBV29-1	TRBJ1-1	CSADRVNTEAFF
TRBV5-1	TRBJ2-7	CASSLVWGFTYEQYF
TRBV29-1	TRBJ1-1	CSVESRGKAFF
TRBV7-9	TRBJ1-5	CASSLDGNQPQHF
TRBV6-6	TRBJ2-1	CASTLTGGNEQFF
TRBV7-2	TRBJ2-7	CASSLIYYEQYF
TRBV9	TRBJ2-1	CASSVVALPSEQFF
TRBV29-1	TRBJ2-3	CSVEELGTDTQYF
TRBV29-1	TRBJ2-2	CSVGLAGGTGELFF
TRBV7-2	TRBJ2-5	CASSIVSVVETQYF
TRBV5-8	TRBJ2-5	CASSPLGETQYF
TRBV4-1	TRBJ1-5	CASSQDGRNQPQHF
TRBV29-1	TRBJ1-2	CSVEGRQGWGYGYTF
TRBV21-1	TRBJ2-2	CASSSGTLMNTGELFF
TRBV29-1	TRBJ2-7	CSVEESGGLTNAGYYEQYF
TRBV19	TRBJ2-7	CASSRDRYEQCF
TRBV29-1	TRBJ2-7	CSVNLPLSGREQYF
TRBV7-3	TRBJ2-3	CASSLTAGGSASTDTQYF
TRBV28	TRBJ2-1	CASLTRNEQFF
TRBV30	TRBJ1-5	CAWSVRQGGQPQHF